This T cell receptor (beta chain) was recovered during a study of cytomegalovirus exposure and HLA in healthy donors. Study-wide findings and caveats: The authors enumerated some 160 TCR beta chains as linked to cytomegalovirus.

The V segment lost 1 base and the J segment 5 bases; nucleotides outside the gene matches: 8. The CDR3 is 16 amino acids. Germline V gene data show CDR1 as LGHNA and CDR2 as YSLEER. Comments on this clone: Antigen: not known.

Only in-frame clones appear in the TCRdb table, and some are missing; sequencing was by immunoSEQ multiplex PCR. The sample records under 50,000 clones, approximately 93% being singletons. This clonotype was sampled from a woman younger than 30 in good health and CMV-seropositive. The chain carries TRBV4-3 and TRBJ2-7; 10 bases match TRBD2. The sample comprised PBMCs. CDR3 in DNA: TGCGCCAGCAGCCAAGCGCTAGCGGGAGCTATGAACGAGCAGTACTTC. Its translation is CASSQALAGAMNEQYF.